These 29 T cell receptor beta chains share one sample of origin, sequenced in a study of blood T cell repertoires in COVID-19. The repertoire was sequenced with immunoSEQ multiplex PCR; TCRdb's copy has only in-frame clones and lacks some. This table holds 300,000 to 400,000 clones, roughly 86% found once. Sequencing used peripheral blood. The source of these receptors is a woman aged 55-75 years with COVID-19, enrolled during active disease.

The rearrangement uses TRBV19 and TRBJ1-1, with a weak D call TRBD1 (6 bases). V lost 7 bases, J lost 1 base, and 13 bases lay in between. From germline, CDR1 is LNHDA and CDR2 SQIVND (reference sequence). The length of the CDR3 is 14 residues. Written as DNA, the CDR3 is TGTGCCAGTACCCCGCCGGACAGGAACACTGAAGCTTTCTTT. This sequence encodes CASTPPDRNTEAFF.

V and J are TRBV20-1 and TRBJ1-1; no reliable D call. The V end was cut by 5 bases, the J end by 5 bases, with 15 bases between. The CDR3 is 13 amino acids. Looked up from germline, CDR1 is DFQATT and CDR2 is SNEGSKA (reference sequence). The CDR3 region is CSAGAAGRTEAFF. DNA for the CDR3: TGCAGTGCTGGTGCCGCCGGGAGGACTGAAGCTTTCTTT.

J is TRBJ2-7 and V is TRBV27, with 10 nucleotides matching TRBD2. J lost 2 bases, V lost 5 bases, and 3 bases had no gene match. This CDR3 has 14 amino acids. Germline CDR1 and CDR2: MNHEY and SMNVEV (reference sequence). DNA for the CDR3: TGTGCCAGCAGTCCCGGACTAGCGGCCTACGAGCAGTACTTC. This gives the protein CASSPGLAAYEQYF.

The chain recombines TRBV5-8 with TRBJ1-5, with a tentative D call TRBD1 (6 bases). The V end lost 4 bases, the J end lost 0 bases, and 17 bases lay between the germline ends. The CDR3 spans 17 residues. The germline V gene has CDR1 SGHTS and CDR2 YDEGEE. The CDR3 protein is CASSLNRARYSNQPQHF. CDR3 sequence (DNA): TGTGCCAGCAGCCTAAACAGGGCCCGCTATAGCAATCAGCCCCAGCATTTT.

This clone has a count of ten or more. V gene TRBV18 combines with J gene TRBJ1-1; 9 bases match TRBD1. The germline gives CDR1 KGHSH, CDR2 LQKENI. The ends lost 0 bases at V and 1 base at J; junction bases unmatched: 0. The CDR3 contains 15 residues. In DNA, the CDR3 is TGTGCCAGCTCACCACCGACAGGGGGGAACACTGAAGCTTTCTTT. This sequence encodes CASSPPTGGNTEAFF.

There are a few counts of this clone. The genes are TRBV28 and TRBJ1-5, with no clear D. V gave up 8 bases and J gave up 1 base, with 6 bases separating them. Germline CDR1 and CDR2: MDHEN and SYDVKM. The CDR3 is 12 amino acids. The CDR3 nucleotides are TGTGCCAGCCGGGTGAGCAATCAGCCCCAGCATTTT. Amino acids: CASRVSNQPQHF. Full variable domain (remainder filled in from reference TRBV28 and TRBJ1-5): DVKVTQSSRYLVKRTGEKVFLECVQDMDHENMFWYRQDPGLGLRLIYFSYDVKMKEKGDIPEGYSVSREKKERFSLILESASTNQTSMYLCASRVSNQPQHFGDGTRLSIL.

This chain joins TRBV4-1 and TRBJ1-5; a possible D gene is TRBD1 (6 bases). CDR3 length: 15 amino acids. Per the germline V gene, CDR1 is MGHRA and CDR2 is YSYEKL. The V gene lost 1 base and the J gene lost 5 bases, with 12 bases spanning the gap. The CDR3 here is CASSQVQSGDQPQHF. The CDR3 nucleotides are TGCGCCAGCAGCCAAGTACAGTCAGGGGATCAGCCCCAGCATTTT.

This clone was counted a single time. The genes are TRBV7-2 and TRBJ2-2; D is unresolved. V was pared by 5 bases and J by 1 base, with 20 bases between. This CDR3 has 18 amino acids. The germline V gene has CDR1 SGHTA and CDR2 FQGNSA. CDR3 amino acids: CASSAIRGPKWNTGELFF. As DNA, the CDR3 is TGTGCCAGCAGCGCCATACGCGGCCCTAAGTGGAACACCGGGGAGCTGTTTTTT.

J is TRBJ1-2 and V is TRBV6-2 or TRBV6-3; D remains unclear. CDR3 length equals 12 residues. Germline CDR1 is MNHEY and CDR2 is SVGEGT. Trimming pared 4 bases from V and 4 bases from J, leaving 7 bases between. DNA of the CDR3: TGTGCCAGCAGTTTTGAGGGCTATGGCTACACCTTC. This codes for CASSFEGYGYTF.

This chain uses TRBV9 with TRBJ1-2; D may be TRBD1 (6 bases). V was cut by 3 bases and J by 7 bases, with 13 bases left in between. The CDR3 contains 13 residues. Germline-derived CDR1 and CDR2 are SGDLS and YYNGEE. As DNA, the CDR3 is TGTGCCAGCAGCGAGGACAGAAGTAGTGGCTACACCTTC. Protein product: CASSEDRSSGYTF.

V and J are TRBV5-1 and TRBJ1-2; D remains ambiguous. CDR1 SGHRS and CDR2 YFSETQ come from the germline V gene. This CDR3 comprises 13 residues. V lost 5 bases and J 3 bases, leaving 11 bases between the germline ends. This CDR3 reads CASRVEEYYGYTF. The DNA for the CDR3 is TGCGCCAGCAGGGTAGAGGAGTACTATGGCTACACCTTC.

The rearrangement uses TRBV2 and TRBJ2-7, with 10 positions matching TRBD1. CDR3 size: 14 residues. Per germline, CDR1 SNHLY and CDR2 FYNNEI. V dropped 8 bases and J dropped 4; count of bases not matched to a gene: 8. CDR3 sequence: CASRRDRGSYEQYF. CDR3 nucleotide sequence: TGTGCCAGCCGACGGGACAGGGGCTCGTACGAGCAGTACTTC.

The gene calls are TRBV27 and TRBJ2-1, with D maybe TRBD2 (5 bases). Germline CDR1 MNHEY, CDR2 SMNVEV (reference sequence). Trimming stripped 6 bases from V and 1 base from J, with 13 bases between. CDR3 size: 15 residues. DNA for the CDR3: TGTGCCAGCAGCCCCGGACTGGGTTCCTACAATGAGCAGTTCTTC. Translation: CASSPGLGSYNEQFF.

The gene calls are TRBV4-1 and TRBJ2-2; perhaps TRBD1 as D (8 bases). V shed 2 bases and J shed 5 bases, with 15 bases lying between them. Germline values: CDR1 MGHRA, CDR2 YSYEKL. This CDR3 is 16 amino acids long. CDR3 sequence: CASSQTDRGGTGELFF. The CDR3 coding sequence is TGCGCCAGCAGCCAAACCGACAGGGGAGGGACCGGGGAGCTGTTTTTT.

On this clone itself: The junction differs from germline at one of its ends, possibly a read error. The chain is built from TRBV30 and TRBJ1-6; D not resolved. The V gene's germline CDR1 is GTSNPN and CDR2 SVGIG (reference sequence). The length of the CDR3 is 15 residues. The CDR3 DNA is TGTGCCTGGAGTGTACGCGGACTCTATGATTCACCCCTCCACTTT. Protein product: CAWSVRGLYDSPLHF.

The gene calls are TRBV19 and TRBJ1-2; the match to TRBD1 covers 10 bases. The CDR3 contains 13 residues. The germline gives CDR1 LNHDA, CDR2 SQIVND (reference sequence). The V and J ends lost 10 bases and 7 bases, in that order; junction bases with no gene match: 9. CDR3 nucleotides: TGTGCCACTAGAGACAGGGGGCGGGTTGGCTACACCTTC. Translated, it gives CATRDRGRVGYTF.

This clone was counted between two and nine times. V is TRBV5-1 and J is TRBJ1-2; D is unclear. Germline V gene data show CDR1 as SGHRS and CDR2 as YFSETQ. Trimming cost V 2 bases and J 9 bases, with 11 bases left between them. The CDR3 consists of 12 residues. The CDR3 DNA follows: TGCGCCAGCAGCTTAGAAGCGGGAAGCTACACCTTC. It specifies CASSLEAGSYTF.

The gene calls are TRBV4-1 and TRBJ2-3; 7 bases map to TRBD2. Germline values: CDR1 MGHRA, CDR2 YSYEKL. The CDR3 loop spans 15 amino acids. Trimming cost V 1 base and J 8 bases; bases outside gene matches: 9. CDR3 bases: TGCGCCAGCAGCCAAGTGGGACTACTTTTGGGTACGCAGTATTTT. This encodes CASSQVGLLLGTQYF.

J is TRBJ1-1 and V is TRBV12-3 or TRBV12-4; D not resolved. The CDR3 runs 12 residues. Between the trimmed V and J ends, which lost 2 bases and 8 bases, there was a span of 9 bases. The CDR3 region is CASSLPGFEAFF. The CDR3, as DNA: TGTGCCAGCAGTTTACCGGGGTTCGAAGCTTTCTTT.

This clone was detected only a few times. The gene calls are TRBV5-1 and TRBJ1-3; tentative D call: TRBD1 (5 bases). This CDR3 region has 14 residues. V was clipped by 2 bases and J by 3 bases, with 9 bases between them. Germline CDR1 and CDR2: SGHRS and YFSETQ. The CDR3 nucleotides read TGCGCCAGCAGCTTAGCAGGGATTGGAAACACCATATATTTT. Its protein product is CASSLAGIGNTIYF. Variable domain in full (rest from reference TRBV5-1 and TRBJ1-3): KAGVTQTPRYLIKTRGQQVTLSCSPISGHRSVSWYQQTPGQGLQFLFEYFSETQRNKGNFPGRFSGRQFSNSRSEMNVSTLELGDSALYLCASSLAGIGNTIYFGEGSWLTVV.

V gene TRBV7-3 combines with J gene TRBJ2-1; the match to TRBD1 covers 7 bases. The CDR3 spans 14 residues. The ends lost 8 bases at V and 4 bases at J; junction bases unmatched: 8. Germline V lookup: CDR1 SGHTA, CDR2 FQGTGA. The chain's CDR3 is CASSPGTAYNEQFF. The CDR3 DNA follows: TGTGCCAGCTCCCCCGGGACAGCGTACAATGAGCAGTTCTTC.

The chain employs TRBV19 and TRBJ1-1, with TRBD1 matching 10 bases. Germline-derived CDR1 and CDR2 are LNHDA and SQIVND (reference sequence). J lost 5 bases, V lost 6 bases, and 12 bases had no gene match. This CDR3 region has 16 residues. CDR3 loop: CASRIDRGLVGTEAFF. The DNA for the CDR3 is TGTGCCAGTAGGATCGACAGGGGGCTCGTAGGGACTGAAGCTTTCTTT. The full variable domain, completed using reference TRBV19 and TRBJ1-1, is DGGITQSPKYLFRKEGQNVTLSCEQNLNHDAMYWYRQDPGQGLRLIYYSQIVNDFQKGDIAEGYSVSREKKESFPLTVTSAQKNPTAFYLCASRIDRGLVGTEAFFGQGTRLTVV.

V is TRBV7-2 and J is TRBJ2-7; 7 positions match TRBD1. The length of the CDR3 is 15 residues. CDR1 and CDR2 from the germline V gene are SGHTA and FQGNSA. V lost 5 bases to trimming and J lost 0 bases; unmatched junction nucleotides: 7. This CDR3 is CASSLSRGSSYEQYF. Here the CDR3 DNA reads TGTGCCAGCAGCCTAAGCAGGGGGAGCTCCTACGAGCAGTACTTC.

This rearrangement joins TRBV14 to TRBJ2-2; TRBD2 aligns across 10 bases. The CDR3 has 17 residues. With V trimmed by 0 bases and J by 6 bases, 7 bases remained unmatched. Looked up from germline, CDR1 is SGHDN and CDR2 is FVKESK. The CDR3 is CASSQDPAAGGPGELFF. The CDR3 DNA is TGTGCCAGCAGCCAAGATCCAGCAGCGGGGGGGCCCGGGGAGCTGTTTTTT.

This sequence joins TRBV7-9 and TRBJ2-1, with 13 bases matching TRBD2. The CDR3 is 16 residues long. Looked up from germline, CDR1 is SEHNR and CDR2 is FQNEAQ (reference sequence). V lost 5 bases and J lost 7; bases outside the gene matches: 8. The CDR3 nucleotides read TGTGCCAGCAGCCCAATCAGGACTAGCGGGGGAAATGAGCAGTTCTTC. Protein: CASSPIRTSGGNEQFF.

This CDR3 is CASSLVSGQGAGGYTF. The CDR3 DNA reads TGCGCCAGCAGCTTGGTTTCGGGACAGGGGGCCGGAGGCTACACCTTC. V usage is TRBV5-1 and J usage is TRBJ1-2, with 12 bases lining up with TRBD1. The germline V gene encodes CDR1 SGHRS and CDR2 YFSETQ. The J segment lost 8 bases and the V segment lost 0 bases, leaving 8 bases of the junction unmatched. The CDR3 is 16 amino acids.

The chain couples TRBV11-3 to TRBJ1-1; D might be TRBD1 (5 bases). The V and J ends lost 5 bases and 6 bases respectively, with 13 bases between them. Looked up from germline, CDR1 is SGHNT and CDR2 is YENEEA. The CDR3 consists of 13 residues. The CDR3 spells CASSRTPWAEAFF. CDR3 DNA: TGTGCCAGCAGCCGGACACCCTGGGCTGAAGCTTTCTTT. Looking up the rest from reference TRBV11-3 and TRBJ1-1 gives the full variable domain: EAGVVQSPRYKIIEKKQPVAFWCNPISGHNTLYWYLQNLGQGPELLIRYENEEAVDDSQLPKDRFSAERLKGVDSTLKIQPAELGDSAVYLCASSRTPWAEAFFGQGTRLTVV.

V gene TRBV6-5 combines with J gene TRBJ1-3, with TRBD1 matching over 7 bases. Germline CDR1 reads MNHEY; CDR2 reads SVGAGI. The V gene end was trimmed by 9 bases and the J gene end by 2 bases; junction bases not matched to a gene: 4. The CDR3 totals 13 residues. CDR3 DNA: TGTGCCAGTAGAACAGGGGCTGGAAACACCATATATTTT. Translation: CASRTGAGNTIYF.

The V gene is TRBV2, the J gene TRBJ2-3, with TRBD1 matching over 7 bases. CDR3 length equals 14 residues. CDR1 and CDR2 from the germline V gene are SNHLY and FYNNEI. Trimming cost V 5 bases and J 0 bases; bases outside gene matches: 2. This CDR3 reads CASSRDRSTDTQYF. In nucleotides, the CDR3 is TGTGCCAGCAGTCGGGACAGAAGCACAGATACGCAGTATTTT.